Each of the 17 T cell receptor beta chains below was sequenced from the same sample in a study of response to subunit inactivated influenza vaccine. Each CDR3 protein is one row after TCRdb ran MiXCR on the RT-PCR reads. Of about 480,000 distinct CDR3 sequences listed, 10% to 11% are singletons. Sequenced here: PBMCs from blood, sampled more than 35 days after vaccination. Receptor source: a man aged 50-59 years who received an inactivated influenza vaccine.

The chain recombines TRBV7-8 with TRBJ2-1, with D hard to call. V lost 6 bases and J 10 bases, leaving 10 bases between the germline ends. In germline, CDR1 is SGHVS, CDR2 FQNEAQ. This CDR3 spans 11 amino acids. The CDR3 region has the DNA TGTGCCAGCAGGGATTTAGGGGAGCAGTTCTTC. Its protein product is CASRDLGEQFF.

The chain links TRBV6-5 to TRBJ2-6, with D maybe TRBD2 (5 bases). The germline V and J ends were trimmed by 3 bases and 0 bases, with 9 bases remaining between them. The CDR3 extends over 16 amino acids. The V gene's germline CDR1 is MNHEY and CDR2 SVGAGI. The DNA of the CDR3 is TGTGCCAGCAGTTATAGGGAGCTCTCTGGGGCCAACGTCCTGACTTTC. Translation gives CASSYRELSGANVLTF.

The V call is TRBV5-5, the J call TRBJ1-5; D may be TRBD1 (5 bases). The germline V and J ends were trimmed by 4 bases and 0 bases, with 11 bases remaining between them. The CDR3 is made up of 15 amino acids. Germline V gives CDR1 SGHKS, CDR2 YYEKEE (reference sequence). CDR3 coding DNA: TGTGCCAGCAGCCTATGGGACGGTAGCAATCAGCCCCAGCATTTT. As protein: CASSLWDGSNQPQHF.

This clonotype occurred a few times. This chain uses TRBV10-3 with TRBJ2-3, with 7 bases identical to TRBD1. The ends lost 6 bases at V and 4 bases at J; junction bases unmatched: 13. CDR1 is ENHRY, CDR2 SYGVKD, per germline. The length of the CDR3 is 16 residues. In nucleotides, the CDR3 is TGTGCCATCAGCGGACAGGTAGGGGCCGGGGCAGATACGCAGTATTTT. This translates into CAISGQVGAGADTQYF.

This clonotype was seen repeatedly, ten times or more. V usage is TRBV4-1 and J usage is TRBJ2-3; D call uncertain. CDR3 length: 14 residues. Deletions cut 0 bases from V and 3 bases from J, with 7 bases between. From germline, CDR1 is MGHRA and CDR2 YSYEKL. CDR3 DNA: TGCGCCAGCAGCCAAGAGGGTGGGACAGATACGCAGTATTTT. Encoded protein: CASSQEGGTDTQYF.

This clonotype showed up just a few times. The chain links TRBV7-2 to TRBJ2-3; 9 bases fit TRBD2. Germline assignment: CDR1 SGHTA and CDR2 FQGNSA. The V gene end was trimmed by 3 bases and the J gene end by 4 bases; junction bases not matched to a gene: 5. The CDR3 runs to 15 residues. The CDR3 DNA follows: TGTGCCAGCAGCTTTAGCGGGAGAGTCGCAGATACGCAGTATTTT. Amino acids: CASSFSGRVADTQYF.

This clonotype showed up many times. The V call is TRBV5-1, the J call TRBJ2-1; the D gene is possibly TRBD2 (6 bases). The CDR3 has 15 residues. V was clipped by 4 bases and J by 5 bases, with 16 bases between them. CDR1 SGHRS and CDR2 YFSETQ come from the germline V gene. CDR3 sequence reads: CASSLAAGRNNEQFF. DNA for the CDR3: TGCGCCAGCAGCCTCGCGGCAGGGAGGAACAATGAGCAGTTCTTC.

The chain uses TRBV4-2 and TRBJ2-7; tentatively, D is TRBD1 or TRBD2 (6 bases each). The V gene lost 8 bases and the J gene lost 2 bases, with 16 bases spanning the gap. Germline CDR1 and CDR2: LGHNA and YNFKEQ. The CDR3 sequence is 14 residues long. The CDR3 protein is CASGSGGPPYEQYF. CDR3 in DNA: TGTGCCAGCGGGAGTGGGGGGCCCCCCTACGAGCAGTACTTC.

This clonotype appeared many times. The V and J genes are TRBV12-3 or TRBV12-4 and TRBJ2-5; 11 positions match TRBD2. The CDR3 runs to 16 residues. The ends lost 1 base at V and 5 bases at J; junction bases unmatched: 6. CDR3 residues: CASSLERSGGDETQYF. The CDR3 DNA follows: TGTGCCAGCAGTTTAGAGCGTAGCGGGGGGGATGAGACCCAGTACTTC.

This clonotype was seen at least ten times. The chain uses TRBV6-1 and TRBJ1-5; tentatively, D is TRBD1 (6 bases). The germline V and J ends were trimmed by 6 bases and 7 bases, with 13 bases remaining between them. This CDR3 has 13 amino acids. Germline lookup yields CDR1 MNHNS and CDR2 SASEGT. CDR3 residues: CASSPGVKQPQHF. DNA of the CDR3: TGTGCCAGCAGCCCAGGGGTAAAGCAGCCCCAGCATTTT.

There are a few counts of this clonotype. This rearrangement joins TRBV3-1 to TRBJ2-2, with D uncertain. CDR1 is LGHDT, CDR2 YNNKEL, per germline (reference sequence). Trimming took 1 base from V and 4 from J, leaving 4 bases between them. The CDR3 contains 13 residues. The CDR3 here is CASSQVITGELFF. The CDR3 DNA is TGTGCCAGCAGCCAAGTCATCACCGGGGAGCTGTTTTTT. Combining the CDR3 with reference TRBV3-1 and TRBJ2-2 gives the whole variable domain DTAVSQTPKYLVTQMGNDKSIKCEQNLGHDTMYWYKQDSKKFLKIMFSYNNKELIINETVPNRFSPKSPDKAHLNLHINSLELGDSAVYFCASSQVITGELFFGEGSRLTVL.

The sample holds many counts of this clonotype. This chain connects TRBV11-2 to TRBJ1-1; D is unresolved. Germline assignment: CDR1 SGHAT and CDR2 FQNNGV. Trimming took 0 bases from V and 9 from J, leaving 14 bases between them. This CDR3 spans 14 amino acids. For the CDR3, the DNA is TGTGCCAGCAGCTTAGAGAGGGCAGCTGGAAAAGCTTTCTTT. It translates to CASSLERAAGKAFF.

This clonotype has ten or more counts. V gene TRBV7-2 combines with J gene TRBJ2-3, with D tentatively TRBD1 or TRBD2 (6 bases each). Trimming stripped 1 base from V and 6 bases from J, with 20 bases between. CDR1 and CDR2 from the germline V gene are SGHTA and FQGNSA. This CDR3 has 17 residues. CDR3 sequence (DNA): TGTGCCAGCAGCTTAGTTTTTGTAGCGGTAGGGGGGGATACGCAGTATTTT. Translated: CASSLVFVAVGGDTQYF.

In this sample, this clonotype turned up a few times. The J gene is TRBJ2-3, the V gene TRBV19, with 7 bases lining up with TRBD2. CDR1 and CDR2 (germline): LNHDA, SQIVND (reference sequence). The CDR3 spans 16 residues. Losses at the gene ends were 8 bases for V and 2 bases for J; bases not matched to a gene: 13. CDR3 sequence (DNA): TGTGCCAGTCGCCCAACAGCGGGGAAGGACACAGATACGCAGTATTTT. Translating gives CASRPTAGKDTDTQYF.

This clonotype was seen at least ten times. The J gene is TRBJ1-1, the V gene TRBV10-2, with D perhaps TRBD1 (6 bases). The germline V gene encodes CDR1 WSHSY and CDR2 SAAADI. Trimming stripped 4 bases from V and 1 base from J, with 7 bases between. This CDR3 is built from 13 residues. The CDR3: CASSGQANTEAFF. DNA of the CDR3: TGCGCCAGCAGTGGACAGGCGAACACTGAAGCTTTCTTT.

This chain connects TRBV5-5 to TRBJ2-7; TRBD1 matches 9 bases. Germline-derived CDR1 and CDR2 are SGHKS and YYEKEE (reference sequence). The CDR3 is 15 residues long. V dropped 0 bases and J dropped 4; count of bases not matched to a gene: 5. The CDR3 bases are TGTGCCAGCAGCTTGGCCCGGACAGGGGTGTACGAGCAGTACTTC. This codes for CASSLARTGVYEQYF.

DNA for the CDR3: TGTGCCAGCTTCGGGACAGGGAGCACCTACGAGCAGTACTTC. Protein product: CASFGTGSTYEQYF. This chain joins TRBV6-2 or TRBV6-3 and TRBJ2-7; 9 bases align to TRBD1. V lost 8 bases, J lost 2 bases, and 7 bases stayed unmatched. Germline CDR1 is MNHEY and CDR2 is SVGEGT. This CDR3 has 14 residues.